The 28 T cell receptor beta chains presented below share a single source sample, sequenced in a study of T cell repertoires in cytomegalovirus infection. TCRdb re-called the reads with MiXCR, one entry per CDR3 protein. Here the sample spans 76,000 or so distinct CDR3 sequences, roughly 3.5% being singletons. Input material: PBMCs. The receptors come from a human donor in good health (CMV status not recorded). Some clones in this sample may be carry-over from other donors' samples.

The table lists this clonotype with many counts. The chain employs TRBV2 and TRBJ1-1; 9 bases are a match to TRBD1. Germline CDR1 SNHLY, CDR2 FYNNEI. The length of the CDR3 is 15 residues. With V trimmed by 5 bases and J by 2 bases, 6 bases remained unmatched. In DNA form, the CDR3 reads TGTGCCAGCAGTAGGGACAGGGCAATTAACACTGAAGCTTTCTTT. Translated, it gives CASSRDRAINTEAFF.

Many counts were recorded for this clonotype. This sequence joins TRBV7-3 and TRBJ2-1; 8 positions match TRBD2. CDR1 and CDR2 (germline): SGHTA, FQGTGA. The CDR3 totals 17 residues. The V gene end was trimmed by 2 bases and the J gene end by 1 base; junction bases not matched to a gene: 7. Here the CDR3 reads CASSLGSRGGSYNEQFF. DNA for the CDR3: TGTGCCAGCAGCTTAGGTTCTCGGGGGGGTTCCTACAATGAGCAGTTCTTC.

This clonotype was seen many times. This chain joins TRBV28 and TRBJ1-4; D unclear. The CDR3 sequence is 16 residues long. The germline CDR1 and CDR2 sequences are MDHEN and SYDVKM. Trimming left V 7 bases short and J 0 bases short, with 15 bases between. The CDR3 DNA is TGTGCCAGCAAGACTCTCAGCGGGGCAACTAATGAAAAACTGTTTTTT. Protein product: CASKTLSGATNEKLFF.

This clonotype was counted at least ten times. The V call is TRBV6-2 or TRBV6-3, the J call TRBJ1-2; D is possibly TRBD1 (6 bases). The CDR3 consists of 14 residues. CDR1 and CDR2 from the germline V gene are MNHEY and SVGEGT. Trimming pared 0 bases from V and 6 bases from J, leaving 11 bases between. CDR3 in DNA: TGTGCCAGCAGTTACTCTGCCAGGGGCAATGGCTACACCTTC. This codes for CASSYSARGNGYTF.

In its sample, this clonotype was seen many times. The gene calls are TRBV7-6 and TRBJ1-1; the D is unclear. The CDR3 length is 13 residues. Germline CDR1 and CDR2: SGHVS and FNYEAQ. Deletions cut 1 base from V and 3 bases from J, with 6 bases between. The chain's CDR3 is CASSLDPDTEAFF. CDR3 DNA sequence: TGTGCCAGCAGCTTAGATCCAGACACTGAAGCTTTCTTT.

This clonotype was recorded at least ten times. V usage is TRBV7-3 and J usage is TRBJ2-3; TRBD1 matches 9 bases. There are 20 residues in the CDR3. Germline V gives CDR1 SGHTA, CDR2 FQGTGA. V dropped 2 bases and J dropped 0; count of bases not matched to a gene: 15. The CDR3 here is CASSLGVGTGSSASTDTQYF. CDR3 nucleotide sequence: TGTGCCAGCAGCTTAGGAGTGGGGACAGGGTCGTCAGCTAGCACAGATACGCAGTATTTT. Drawing the rest from reference TRBV7-3 and TRBJ2-3, the complete variable domain is GAGVSQTPSNKVTEKGKYVELRCDPISGHTALYWYRQSLGQGPEFLIYFQGTGAADDSGLPNDRFFAVRPEGSVSTLKIQRTERGDSAVYLCASSLGVGTGSSASTDTQYFGPGTRLTVL.

In its sample, this clonotype was seen many times. The rearrangement uses TRBV11-2 and TRBJ1-1; D may be TRBD1 (5 bases). The germline V and J ends were trimmed by 5 bases and 8 bases, with 9 bases remaining between them. This CDR3 region has 11 residues. Germline values: CDR1 SGHAT, CDR2 FQNNGV. CDR3 residues: CASSLGAEAFF. CDR3 bases: TGTGCCAGCAGCCTAGGGGCCGAAGCTTTCTTT.

This clonotype was seen at least ten times. This sequence joins TRBV6-6 and TRBJ2-7; D call uncertain. The CDR3 is 15 residues long. Germline V lookup: CDR1 MNHNY, CDR2 SVGAGI (reference sequence). Trimming pared 0 bases from V and 2 bases from J, leaving 11 bases between. CDR3 coding DNA: TGTGCCAGCAGTTACTCGATCAGGATTACCTACGAGCAGTACTTC. This encodes CASSYSIRITYEQYF.

This clonotype occurred many times. At one boundary the junction diverges from the germline segment, which might be a read error. V and J are TRBV5-5 and TRBJ2-7, with a possible D match to TRBD2 (6 bases). The CDR3 has 13 residues. The V gene's germline CDR1 is SGHKS and CDR2 YYEKEE (reference sequence). The CDR3 reads CVSSLEGSYEQYF. The CDR3 DNA follows: TGTGTCAGCAGCTTGGAGGGGTCCTACGAGCAGTACTTC.

This clonotype appeared many times. This chain joins TRBV7-9 and TRBJ2-3; unclear D gene. The CDR3 spans 14 residues. Per the germline V gene, CDR1 is SEHNR and CDR2 is FQNEAQ (reference sequence). V lost 7 bases, J lost 0 bases, and 11 bases lay in between. CDR3 residues: CASTRTDSTDTQYF. As DNA, the CDR3 is TGTGCCAGCACCCGGACGGACAGCACAGATACGCAGTATTTT.

At least ten counts were recorded for this clonotype. The V gene is TRBV7-2, the J gene TRBJ1-5; a weak D match, TRBD1 (5 bases). Germline CDR1 SGHTA, CDR2 FQGNSA. V lost 4 bases to trimming and J lost 6 bases, with 7 bases between them. The CDR3 contains 12 residues. The CDR3 region has the DNA TGTGCCAGCAGCTACACAGGTCAGCCCCAGCATTTT. This sequence encodes CASSYTGQPQHF.

This clonotype was seen repeatedly, ten times or more. The V call is TRBV7-2, the J call TRBJ1-1; D perhaps matches TRBD1 (5 bases). The CDR3 has 13 residues. Trimming pared 4 bases from V and 0 bases from J, leaving 6 bases between. Germline V lookup: CDR1 SGHTA, CDR2 FQGNSA. The chain's CDR3 is CASSSGMNTEAFF. CDR3 coding DNA: TGTGCCAGCAGCTCAGGGATGAACACTGAAGCTTTCTTT. The variable domain in full, with the rest retrieved from reference TRBV7-2 and TRBJ1-1, is GAGVSQSPSNKVTEKGKDVELRCDPISGHTALYWYRQSLGQGLEFLIYFQGNSAPDKSGLPSDRFSAERTGGSVSTLTIQRTQQEDSAVYLCASSSGMNTEAFFGQGTRLTVV.

This clonotype was seen at least ten times. J is TRBJ1-1 and V is TRBV7-2, with D uncertain. Germline-derived CDR1 and CDR2 are SGHTA and FQGNSA. V lost 5 bases and J 4 bases, leaving 14 bases between the germline ends. CDR3 length: 14 amino acids. In nucleotides, the CDR3 is TGTGCCAGCAGCCACAGATCGTACGGCACTGAAGCTTTCTTT. This sequence encodes CASSHRSYGTEAFF.

The sample holds many counts of this clonotype. This chain links TRBV27 with TRBJ2-7, with 8 bases matching TRBD1. V was clipped by 4 bases and J by 4 bases; unmatched bases: 12. The CDR3 consists of 16 residues. Germline loops: CDR1 MNHEY, CDR2 SMNVEV (reference sequence). CDR3 region: CASSSRIQGASYEQYF. DNA for the CDR3: TGTGCCAGCAGTTCTAGAATCCAGGGGGCTAGTTACGAGCAGTACTTC.

This clonotype was detected ten times or more. The chain carries TRBV20-1 and TRBJ1-5; TRBD1 aligns across 9 bases. Germline V gives CDR1 DFQATT, CDR2 SNEGSKA (reference sequence). Unmatched junction bases numbered 6, after V lost 6 bases and J lost 6 bases. The CDR3 is 13 residues long. CDR3 sequence: CSATRTGVQPQHF. As DNA, the CDR3 is TGCAGTGCCACACGGACAGGGGTTCAGCCCCAGCATTTT.

This clonotype occurred many times. The chain has TRBV7-2 and TRBJ1-5, with 7 bases matching TRBD1. The CDR3 loop spans 15 amino acids. V trimming: 5 bases; J trimming: 4 bases; junction bases outside the gene matches: 8. Germline-derived CDR1 and CDR2 are SGHTA and FQGNSA. Written as DNA, the CDR3 is TGTGCCAGCAGCCCATTGGGACAGATAAATCAGCCCCAGCATTTT. Translated: CASSPLGQINQPQHF.

This clonotype was detected ten times or more. The chain joins TRBV28 to TRBJ1-5; a weak D match, TRBD1 (5 bases). V dropped 7 bases and J dropped 8 bases, with 15 bases sitting between them. The germline gives CDR1 MDHEN, CDR2 SYDVKM. The CDR3 loop spans 13 amino acids. CDR3: CASTDTRREPQHF. The CDR3 DNA reads as TGTGCCAGCACGGACACCCGCAGGGAGCCCCAGCATTTT.

This clonotype has a count of ten or more. The chain couples TRBV28 to TRBJ2-7, with D tentatively TRBD1 (7 bases). The CDR3 is 15 amino acids. Germline lookup yields CDR1 MDHEN and CDR2 SYDVKM. Trimming stripped 3 bases from V and 7 bases from J, with 19 bases between. In nucleotides, the CDR3 is TGTGCCAGCAGTTTCCTCCTCGGAGGGGGCGGAGAGCAGTACTTC. Protein: CASSFLLGGGGEQYF.

Many counts were recorded for this clonotype. CDR3 sequence: CASSPTRLAGVNYEQYF. DNA for the CDR3: TGTGCCAGCTCACCCACCCGACTAGCGGGGGTGAACTACGAGCAGTACTTC. V and J are TRBV18 and TRBJ2-7, with 12 nucleotides matching TRBD2. From germline, CDR1 is KGHSH and CDR2 LQKENI. This CDR3 region has 17 residues. V trimming: 3 bases; J trimming: 3 bases; junction bases outside the gene matches: 9.

This clonotype was seen repeatedly, ten times or more. The chain combines TRBV7-4 with TRBJ2-5; 7 bases align to TRBD1. Germline CDR1 SGHVT, CDR2 SQSDAQ. This CDR3 spans 15 amino acids. Trimming removed 2 bases from V and 4 bases from J; junction bases left unmatched: 7. The CDR3 spells CASSLWGDRVETQYF. The CDR3 bases are TGTGCCAGCAGCTTATGGGGCGACAGGGTAGAGACCCAGTACTTC.

This clonotype was detected many times. The rearrangement links TRBV5-4 to TRBJ2-1; 8 bases are a match to TRBD2. CDR3 length equals 15 residues. V was pared by 4 bases and J by 4 bases, with 7 bases of the junction left unmatched. Germline values: CDR1 SGHNT, CDR2 YYREEE (reference sequence). The CDR3 region is CASSPSGGYYNEQFF. The CDR3 nucleotides read TGTGCCAGCAGCCCCAGCGGGGGCTATTACAATGAGCAGTTCTTC.

This clonotype was recorded many times. The rearrangement uses TRBV7-2 and TRBJ1-1; D is unclear. Germline CDR1 is SGHTA and CDR2 is FQGNSA. The V end was cut by 7 bases, the J end by 1 base, with 16 bases between. There are 15 residues in the CDR3. The CDR3 coding sequence is TGTGCCAGCACCGTCGGAGGACCAGGGAACACTGAAGCTTTCTTT. It is translated as CASTVGGPGNTEAFF.

This clonotype appeared many times. The V call is TRBV20-1, the J call TRBJ1-1; D unresolved. V lost 3 bases and J lost 0, with 11 bases in between. This CDR3 has 14 residues. The germline gives CDR1 DFQATT, CDR2 SNEGSKA (reference sequence). Written as DNA, the CDR3 is TGCAGTGCTAGCGGAGAGACTATGAACACTGAAGCTTTCTTT. Amino acid sequence: CSASGETMNTEAFF.

This clonotype was found many times. The chain has TRBV15 and TRBJ1-1; D is undetermined. The CDR3 extends over 13 amino acids. The V gene's germline CDR1 is LNHNV and CDR2 YYDKDF (reference sequence). V shed 3 bases and J shed 11 bases, with 16 bases lying between them. In nucleotides, the CDR3 is TGTGCCACCAGCAGCTTTGAGGCGGCGGTTGCTTTCTTT. Translated, it gives CATSSFEAAVAFF.

At least ten counts were recorded for this clonotype. V usage is TRBV28 and J usage is TRBJ1-5; possible D gene TRBD1, 6 bases. The germline V gene encodes CDR1 MDHEN and CDR2 SYDVKM. The V and J ends lost 3 bases and 5 bases respectively, with 17 bases between them. The CDR3 is 16 residues long. The CDR3 DNA follows: TGTGCCAGCAGTTTTCTTCTTGTGGGGGCGGATCAGCCCCAGCATTTT. This translates into CASSFLLVGADQPQHF.

This clonotype was recorded many times. The chain is built from TRBV11-3 and TRBJ2-3; the match to TRBD2 covers 10 bases. J was trimmed by 4 bases and V by 2 bases; bases with no gene match: 3. This CDR3 region has 15 residues. Germline CDR1 is SGHNT and CDR2 is YENEEA. CDR3 protein: CASSLRLAGSDTQYF. CDR3 sequence (DNA): TGTGCCAGCAGCTTAAGACTAGCGGGTTCAGATACGCAGTATTTT.

This clonotype was seen many times. The chain has TRBV7-6 and TRBJ2-2; TRBD1 aligns across 11 bases. V was pared by 5 bases and J by 6 bases, with 8 bases of the junction left unmatched. Germline assignment: CDR1 SGHVS and CDR2 FNYEAQ. The CDR3 totals 16 residues. CDR3 residues: CASSPDGQGASGELFF. The CDR3 DNA follows: TGTGCCAGCAGCCCCGACGGACAGGGGGCCTCCGGGGAGCTGTTTTTT.

This clonotype was seen ten or more times. V and J are TRBV30 and TRBJ1-2, with 10 bases matching TRBD1. Germline trimming cut 4 bases from V and 14 bases from J; bases unmatched to any gene: 10. There are 12 residues in the CDR3. The V gene's germline CDR1 is GTSNPN and CDR2 SVGIG (reference sequence). The CDR3 is CAWKSGTGACTF. DNA for the CDR3: TGTGCCTGGAAGTCAGGGACAGGGGCTTGTACCTTC.